This T cell receptor beta chain comes out of a study of blood T cell repertoires in COVID-19. Study-level information: COVID-19 samples, acute and convalescent, were from the United States, Italy and Spain. PBMCs, B-cell-depleted T cells, or T cells were the source of the cDNA or gDNA that made up the material.

The length of the CDR3 is 14 residues. Germline V gene data show CDR1 as SGDLS and CDR2 as YYNGEE. Losses at the gene ends were 0 bases for V and 5 bases for J; bases not matched to a gene: 3. One Seattle source followed patients from active infection through their disease course. Source study methods: Amplifying reference gene primers gave estimates of nucleated cell counts. Some clones are missing from TCRdb's copy, which holds only in-frame ones; the method was immunoSEQ multiplex PCR. D and trimming were read from the DNA, whereas the V and J calls and clone size are those reported in that table. The sample records roughly 250,000 clones, about 93% being singletons.

The material sequenced was peripheral blood. The gene calls are TRBV9 and TRBJ1-1; the match to TRBD1 covers 8 bases. The TCR sequence derives from a man younger than 45 with COVID-19, enrolled during active disease. The CDR3 protein is CASSVARQGTEAFF. The CDR3 nucleotides are TGTGCCAGCAGCGTAGCCCGACAGGGGACTGAAGCTTTCTTT.